The subject of this entry is one T cell receptor (beta chain). This sample was taken from a study of blood T cell repertoires in COVID-19. Study details: Material from acute and convalescent COVID-19 was sourced from the United States, Italy and Spain. The analysed material was cDNA or gDNA that came from T cells, B-cell-depleted T cells, or PBMCs.

In the original analysis: How many nucleated cells were present was estimated from reference gene primer amplification. This table comes from immunoSEQ multiplex PCR, and its TCRdb copy is limited to in-frame clones, with some not included. V and J calls and clone size follow that table, whereas D and trimming were derived from the DNA. This table has about 95,000 clones, about 87% appearing once. Trimming removed 1 base from V and 2 bases from J, with 9 bases in between. The CDR3 consists of 14 residues. Germline V gene lookup returns CDR1 SGDLS and CDR2 YYNGEE. The rearrangement uses TRBV9 and TRBJ1-2, with D possibly matching TRBD1 (5 bases). The receptor's source is a human donor in a cohort sampled during active COVID-19. The specimen was peripheral blood. The CDR3 protein is CASSVRGLNYGYTF. The CDR3 region has the DNA TGTGCCAGCAGCGTAAGGGGCCTCAACTATGGCTACACCTTC.